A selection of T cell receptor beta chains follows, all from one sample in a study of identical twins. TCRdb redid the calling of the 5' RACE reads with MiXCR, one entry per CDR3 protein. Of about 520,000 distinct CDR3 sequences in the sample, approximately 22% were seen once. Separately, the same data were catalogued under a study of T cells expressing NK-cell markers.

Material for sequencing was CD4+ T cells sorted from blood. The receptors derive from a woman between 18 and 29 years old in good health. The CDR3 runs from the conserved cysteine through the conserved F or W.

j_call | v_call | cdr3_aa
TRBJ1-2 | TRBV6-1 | CASRDRDRVFRGYTF
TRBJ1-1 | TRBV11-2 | CASSLGQGRVNTEAFF
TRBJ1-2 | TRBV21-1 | CIYNRGLPYGYTF
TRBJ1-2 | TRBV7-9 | CASSLRRGDRKYGYTF
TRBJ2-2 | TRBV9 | CASSVRLLNTGELFF
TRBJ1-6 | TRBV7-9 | CASSLAGANSPLHF
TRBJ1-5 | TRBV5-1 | CASSLGSNQPQHF
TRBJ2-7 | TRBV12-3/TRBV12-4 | CASSLEGWSYEQYF
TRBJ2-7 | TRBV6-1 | CASSRDRERTYEQYF
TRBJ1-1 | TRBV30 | CAWNHLKRMNTEAFF
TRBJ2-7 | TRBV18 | CASSPPNAHEQYF
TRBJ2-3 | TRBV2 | CAVRGLASTDTQYF
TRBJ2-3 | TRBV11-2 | CASSEGQGNADTQYF
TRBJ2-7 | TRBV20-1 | CSASYPDSGIYEQYF
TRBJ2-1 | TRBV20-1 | CSAPPRANEQFF
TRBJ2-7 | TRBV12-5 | CASALADEQYF
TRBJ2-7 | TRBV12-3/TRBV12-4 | CASSFGRLAYEQYF
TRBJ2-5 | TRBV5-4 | CASSSLGRVQETQYF
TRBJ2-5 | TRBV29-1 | CSARSDRDQETQYF
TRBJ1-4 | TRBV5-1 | CASSFGWGEKLFF
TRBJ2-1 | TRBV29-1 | CSPLPGGNEQFF
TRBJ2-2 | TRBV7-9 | CASSSGPYTGELFF
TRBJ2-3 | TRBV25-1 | CASKREGDTQYF
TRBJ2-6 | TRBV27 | CASSPWDLSGGANVLTF
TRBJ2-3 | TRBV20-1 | CSAANGLASQYF
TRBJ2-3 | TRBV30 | CAWSFRSADTQYF
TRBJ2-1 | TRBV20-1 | CSARVGSGRFDEQFF
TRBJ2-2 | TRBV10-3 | CAISAQASGELFF
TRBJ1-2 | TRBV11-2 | CASSPDSLRRGYTF
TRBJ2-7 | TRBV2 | CASSEGMAYEQYF
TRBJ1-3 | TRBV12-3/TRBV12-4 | CASSAGARSGNTIYF
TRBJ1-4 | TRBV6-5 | CASSYFSTIEKLFF
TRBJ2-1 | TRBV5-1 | CASSSVQGEQFF
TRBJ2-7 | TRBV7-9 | CASSPLSSYEQYF
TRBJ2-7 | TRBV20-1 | CSAQDRGKHEQYF
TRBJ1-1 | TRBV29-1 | CSVAGFGNTEAFF
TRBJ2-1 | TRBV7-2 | CASSFGTGRNNEQFF
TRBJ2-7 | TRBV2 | CASNLVLNEQYF
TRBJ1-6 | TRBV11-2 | CASIGLGQLDSPLHF
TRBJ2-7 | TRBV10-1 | CASSDSGLAGGSSYEQYF
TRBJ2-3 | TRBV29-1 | CSVVGNTDTQYF
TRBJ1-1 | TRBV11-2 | CASSYMGQPEAFF
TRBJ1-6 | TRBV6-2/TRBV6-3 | CASSYLSGNSPLHF
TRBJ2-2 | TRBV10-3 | CAISEITGAAGELFF
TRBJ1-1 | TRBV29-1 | CSVRDPATEAFF
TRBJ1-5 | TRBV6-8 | CASSPRWGGSQPQHF
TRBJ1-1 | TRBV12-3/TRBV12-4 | CASSSIPVSGDEVNTEAFF
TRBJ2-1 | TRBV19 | CASSINTGGSGEQFF